The next 13 T cell receptor beta chains were all read from a single sample in a study of T cell repertoires in cytomegalovirus infection. TCRdb passed the reads through MiXCR, listing each CDR3 protein once. Of tens of thousands of distinct CDR3 sequences listed, approximately 36% were seen once; the top ten hold roughly 70%. No antigen has been assigned to these receptors. Sequenced: PBMCs, sequenced either directly or after in vitro stimulation (not recorded which). Every receptor here comes from a human donor in good health (CMV status not recorded). Some clones in this sample may be carry-over from other donors' samples.

This chain joins TRBV12-3 or TRBV12-4 and TRBJ2-3; 10 nucleotides line up with TRBD1. CDR3 length: 16 amino acids. Losses at the gene ends were 6 bases for V and 4 bases for J; bases not matched to a gene: 10. This CDR3 reads CASSYSGQGLSDTQYF. CDR3 sequence (DNA): TGTGCCAGCAGCTATTCGGGACAGGGGTTGTCAGATACGCAGTATTTT.

There are a few counts of this clonotype. The CDR3 DNA reads TGTGCCAGCAGTTGGACAGTAGGTTACACTGAAGCTTTCTTT. It translates to CASSWTVGYTEAFF. This sequence joins TRBV6-2 or TRBV6-3 and TRBJ1-1; D is perhaps TRBD1 (6 bases). The CDR3 runs to 14 residues. V lost 4 bases to trimming and J lost 3 bases, with 12 bases between them. Per germline, CDR1 MNHEY and CDR2 SVGEGT.

This clonotype was detected only a few times. The genes are TRBV7-6 and TRBJ2-3; a weak D match, TRBD2 (5 bases). V was cut by 5 bases and J by 6 bases, with 21 bases left in between. There are 16 residues in the CDR3. Germline loops: CDR1 SGHVS, CDR2 FNYEAQ. The CDR3: CASSPRGGRLVDTQYF. CDR3 coding DNA: TGTGCCAGCAGCCCCCGGGGTGGGCGGTTAGTGGATACGCAGTATTTT.

The V gene is TRBV12-3 or TRBV12-4, the J gene TRBJ1-1, with D perhaps matching TRBD1 (5 bases). V lost 5 bases, J lost 3 bases, and 13 bases lay in between. The CDR3 extends over 14 amino acids. CDR3 nucleotide sequence: TGTGCCAGCAGTCCGCAGGGCTACGACACTGAAGCTTTCTTT. Its protein is CASSPQGYDTEAFF.

Relative to its sample, this clonotype is medium-sized. The chain joins TRBV20-1 to TRBJ1-1; D perhaps matches TRBD1 (6 bases). V lost 6 bases to trimming and J lost 4 bases, with 15 bases between them. CDR1 is DFQATT and CDR2 is SNEGSKA in the germline V gene (reference sequence). The CDR3 consists of 13 residues. The CDR3 here is CSANRDGSTEAFF. In nucleotides, the CDR3 is TGCAGTGCCAACAGGGACGGCAGCACTGAAGCTTTCTTT.

This clonotype was counted only a few times. The V call is TRBV20-1, the J call TRBJ1-1; D remains unclear. CDR1 and CDR2 (germline): DFQATT, SNEGSKA (reference sequence). This CDR3 contains 12 residues. The V end was cut by 6 bases, the J end by 4 bases, with 12 bases between. In DNA form, the CDR3 reads TGCAGTGCCCGGGGTGGTGGCACTGAAGCTTTCTTT. Translated, it gives CSARGGGTEAFF.

The chain uses TRBV19 and TRBJ2-5, with 9 positions matching TRBD1. Per germline, CDR1 LNHDA and CDR2 SQIVND (reference sequence). The CDR3 consists of 14 residues. The V segment lost 6 bases and the J segment 4 bases; nucleotides outside the gene matches: 6. CDR3: CASRGTGKGETQYF. The CDR3 DNA follows: TGTGCCAGTAGAGGGACAGGGAAAGGAGAGACCCAGTACTTC.

There are a few counts of this clonotype. The V call is TRBV28, the J call TRBJ2-1, with TRBD2 identical over 13 bases. The CDR3 extends over 18 amino acids. Germline V lookup: CDR1 MDHEN, CDR2 SYDVKM. J gave up 6 bases and V 2 bases, and 10 bases lay outside the gene matches. This CDR3 reads CASSLATGTSGEGNEQFF. CDR3 sequence (DNA): TGTGCCAGCAGTTTAGCCACCGGGACTAGCGGGGAGGGCAATGAGCAGTTCTTC.

This clonotype was seen a handful of times. The J gene is TRBJ2-5, the V gene TRBV6-5; tentatively, D is TRBD1 (8 bases). The V gene lost 2 bases and the J gene lost 4 bases, with 17 bases spanning the gap. There are 16 residues in the CDR3. Germline V CDR1 and CDR2: MNHEY, SVGAGI. CDR3 DNA sequence: TGTGCCAGCAGTTACCCCGCGCGGGGGACAGGAGAGACCCAGTACTTC. Residues: CASSYPARGTGETQYF.

The V gene is TRBV7-2, the J gene TRBJ2-3; either TRBD1 or TRBD2 may fit D (5 bases each). In germline, CDR1 is SGHTA, CDR2 FQGNSA. The CDR3 loop spans 13 amino acids. Trimming took 3 bases from V and 3 from J, leaving 7 bases between them. For the CDR3, the DNA is TGTGCCAGCAGCTTTGGGGGTACAGATACGCAGTATTTT. The encoded protein is CASSFGGTDTQYF.

This clonotype showed up many times. This chain links TRBV18 with TRBJ2-3; 7 bases are a match to TRBD1. J lost 4 bases, V lost 1 base, and 8 bases had no gene match. The CDR3 spans 16 residues. Germline CDR1 KGHSH, CDR2 LQKENI. The CDR3 bases are TGTGCCAGCTCACCACTTTCAGGGGGACCGGCAGATACGCAGTATTTT. Translation: CASSPLSGGPADTQYF.

The gene calls are TRBV20-1 and TRBJ2-5; 13 positions match TRBD2. The V gene's germline CDR1 is DFQATT and CDR2 SNEGSKA (reference sequence). The CDR3 is made up of 15 amino acids. Trimming took 4 bases from V and 5 from J; bases not matched to a gene: 7. The CDR3 sequence is CSATPGTSGEETQYF. CDR3 DNA: TGCAGTGCTACTCCCGGGACTAGCGGGGAGGAGACCCAGTACTTC.

CDR3 loop: CASSYRTGGASEAFF. Here the CDR3 DNA reads TGTGCCAGCAGCTATAGGACAGGGGGGGCTTCTGAAGCTTTCTTT. The J gene is TRBJ1-1, the V gene TRBV5-6, with 10 positions matching TRBD1. This CDR3 spans 15 amino acids. The germline gives CDR1 SGHDT, CDR2 YYEEEE. J was trimmed by 6 bases and V by 3 bases; bases with no gene match: 8. The whole variable domain, filled in from reference TRBV5-6 and TRBJ1-1, reads DAGVTQSPTHLIKTRGQQVTLRCSPKSGHDTVSWYQQALGQGPQFIFQYYEEEERQRGNFPDRFSGHQFPNYSSELNVNALLLGDSALYLCASSYRTGGASEAFFGQGTRLTVV.